The present TCR beta chain was sequenced within a study of shared clonotypes between healthy human individuals. Study-wide results and limits: Non-shared clonotypes had lower generation probabilities than those shared by all four donors. In four donors, about 5% of naive CD4 clonotypes appeared in common.

Clones were sequenced by immunoSEQ multiplex PCR, and TCRdb holds only the in-frame ones, with some missing. This table holds roughly 2.2 million clones, around 93% found once. CDR1 LGHNT and CDR2 FRNRAP come from the germline V gene. The CDR3 is 13 amino acids. The ends were cut back, 2 bases at V and 5 bases at J, with 10 bases in the middle. Comment on this clone: Its antigen is not identified.

The source of this sequence is a man in his late teens or twenties in good health. Some clones in this sample may be carry-over from other donors' samples. This sequence joins TRBV12-5 and TRBJ2-7; the D gene is possibly TRBD2 (5 bases). The sample comprised naive CD4+ T cells from PBMCs. Indicated subset: CD45RA+ positively selected. The DNA for the CDR3 is TGTGCTAGTGGTTTGACGGGAAGCCACGAGCAGTACTTC. Translated: CASGLTGSHEQYF. Drawing the rest from reference TRBV12-5 and TRBJ2-7, the complete variable domain is DARVTQTPRHKVTEMGQEVTMRCQPILGHNTVFWYRQTMMQGLELLAYFRNRAPLDDSGMPKDRFSAEMPDATLATLKIQPSEPRDSAVYFCASGLTGSHEQYFGPGTRLTVT.